What follows is one T cell receptor beta chain and its context. Deletions cut 2 bases from V and 0 bases from J, with 10 bases between. The CDR3 length is 16 residues. Per germline, CDR1 SGHTA and CDR2 FQGTGA. The authors' processing: Estimation of nucleated cell counts relied on the amplification of reference gene primers. Produced via immunoSEQ multiplex PCR; TCRdb's table is partial and in-frame only. That table furnishes V, J and clone size, whereas the DNA furnished D and trimming. The sample comprises over 200,000 clones, around nine tenths of which are singletons, and around 6.5% rests with the top ten. The data were taken from a study of blood T cell repertoires in COVID-19. Study details: COVID-19 samples from acute and convalescent phases originated in the United States, Italy and Spain. The cDNA or gDNA used as material had been derived from T cells, B-cell-depleted T cells, or PBMCs.

This receptor was taken from a man aged 55 to 70 who had recovered from COVID-19. The chain carries TRBV7-3 and TRBJ2-2, with a weak D call TRBD1 (5 bases). Input material: peripheral blood. CDR3 in amino acids: CASSLLDSANTGELFF. DNA of the CDR3: TGTGCCAGCAGCTTACTTGACAGCGCGAACACCGGGGAGCTGTTTTTT.